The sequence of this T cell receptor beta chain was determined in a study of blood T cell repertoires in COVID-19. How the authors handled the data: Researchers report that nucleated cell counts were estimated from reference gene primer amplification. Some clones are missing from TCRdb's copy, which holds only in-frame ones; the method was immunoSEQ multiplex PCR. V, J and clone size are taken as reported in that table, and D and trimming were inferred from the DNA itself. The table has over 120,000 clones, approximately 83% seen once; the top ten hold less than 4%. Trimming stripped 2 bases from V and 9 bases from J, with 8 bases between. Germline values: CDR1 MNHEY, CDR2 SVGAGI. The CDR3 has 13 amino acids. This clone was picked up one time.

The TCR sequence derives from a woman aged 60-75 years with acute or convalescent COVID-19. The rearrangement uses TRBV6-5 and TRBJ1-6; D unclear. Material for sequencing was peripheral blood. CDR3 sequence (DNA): TGTGCCAGCAGTTACGGGCAGGCTTCACCCCTCCACTTT. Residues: CASSYGQASPLHF.